This TCR beta chain was documented in a study of CD8+ T cells in alopecia areata (dated by TCRdb to 2017 to 2018). With respect to the entire study: Treated patients were enrolled in an open-label pilot trial of oral tofacitinib at 5 to 10 mg twice daily for moderate-to-severe alopecia areata. Tofacitinib was administered for 6 to 18 months, and 6 months of follow-up off drug were then conducted to assess delayed response and recurrence. The study used high-throughput TCRbeta sequencing to examine T cell clonal expansion in alopecia areata, in both the C3H/HeJ mouse model and human patients. Scalp tissue and sorted CD4+ and CD8+ peripheral blood T cells from patchy and totalis/universalis alopecia areata patients and from healthy controls were covered by human TCRbeta sequencing. Biopsies were taken from tofacitinib-treated patients at baseline and again at 4 and 24 weeks into treatment, and several of those patients also had a later scalp biopsy. Scalp clonality was compared among normal scalp (n=4), patchy alopecia areata scalp (n=8), and alopecia totalis/universalis scalp (n=8). RNA was extracted with the PAXgene miRNA kit for fixed scalp, the miRNeasy kit for PBMCs, and the RNeasy kit for mouse skin. immunoSEQ multiplex PCR using 35 Vbeta forward primers and 13 Jbeta reverse primers was used to amplify TCRbeta CDR3 regions. Results the study describes overall, beyond this receptor: Compared with mice, TCR sequences shared between patients were less clear, possibly partly because of HLA diversity across the patient population. Unlike mouse skin, where gammadelta T cells dominate, normal human skin contains resident alphabeta T cells that get sequenced too, which complicates analysis of the scalp TCR repertoire. Higher clonality and more expanded CD8+ clones were observed in lesional scalp than in normal scalp, particularly in alopecia totalis/universalis, a finding suggestive of antigenic drive.

Comment on this clone: The specificity of this receptor is unknown. Per-base qualities were not stored, and no clone one base away is much larger.

The method behind the library was the immunoSEQ multiplex PCR assay. RNA was extracted from all samples and reverse transcribed into cDNA as template for TCR sequencing. First-strand cDNA was synthesized using SuperScript III with a 2:1 mix of oligo-dT and random hexamers. Amplification bias was assessed with a synthetic immune receptor repertoire, and residual bias was removed computationally. On the authors' methods: Raw reads were preprocessed for error removal, and CDR3 was defined according to IMGT conventions as running from the conserved cysteine to phenylalanine. Clonality was calculated as 1 minus Shannon entropy normalized by log2 of the number of productive unique TCRs. Scalp TCRbeta sequences were cross-referenced with sorted blood CD4 and CD8 repertoires so that the CD4 or CD8 identity of scalp clones could be inferred. TCRdb took this table from immuneACCESS and kept in-frame rearrangements with V and J called. Such tables lack part of the clones; where checked against another copy, unresolved V genes explain under half of the gap, and the rest is unexplained. The V and J calls and clone size come from that table; D and trimming were worked out from the DNA. The sample profile shows 150,000 or so clones; less than 75% of them were found once. The ten biggest clones cover more than 9.5% of the sample.

Explained via the paper, the time point label denotes: baseline before oral tofacitinib. Lesional scalp punch biopsies and peripheral blood were obtained from alopecia areata patients. PBMCs were isolated by density centrifugation and stained for CD3, CD4 and CD8, after which CD4+ and CD8+ T cells were sorted on a FACSAria. The CDR3 contains 13 residues, cysteine and phenylalanine counted. Only CDR3 DNA remains: 39 bases, in frame from the first base. Cut back by 8 bases and 0 bases, the V and J ends lie 5 bases apart. The germline V gene sets CDR1 to ENHRY and CDR2 to SYGVKD. The sequence links TRBV10-3 to TRBJ2-6; no D gene call is confident. The sequencing used CD8+ T cells sorted from blood, collected at week 0. This receptor was taken from a human donor with alopecia areata. For the CDR3, the sequence is CAIWDSGANVLTF. The DNA sequence is given as TGTGCCATCTGGGACTCTGGGGCCAACGTCCTGACTTTC.